This T cell receptor (beta chain) comes out of a study of a mutant IDH1 vaccine in newly diagnosed glioma. Study-wide context: There were about 60% males and approximately 38% females among treated patients, whose mean age was 40.4 years. Patients' prior therapy spanned radiotherapy, temozolomide, or both; most underwent both.

This CDR3 comprises 15 residues. Germline V gene data show CDR1 as SGHVS and CDR2 as FQNEAQ. Deletions cut 1 base from V and 6 bases from J, with 15 bases between. Time point in this sample: week 23, last vaccination. Vaccinated patients received 300 ug of mutant IDH1 20-mer peptide per dose, with topical imiquimod. Using immunoSEQ multiplex PCR, the repertoire was profiled, and TCRdb retains in-frame clones only, with some absent. The sample contains 52,000 or so clones, 80% of which appear only once. A note on this clone: The antigen is unknown.

The chain joins TRBV7-8 to TRBJ2-5; D perhaps matches TRBD2 (7 bases). The receptor was derived from a man aged 40-49 years with glioma. Here the sequenced sample was PBMCs, taken from a glioma patient whose treatment included an IDH1 peptide vaccine. The chain's CDR3 is CASSLVAGAEKTQYF. In DNA, the CDR3 is TGTGCCAGCAGCTTAGTCGCGGGGGCCGAGAAGACCCAGTACTTC.